A selection of T cell receptor beta chains follows, all from one sample in a study of shared clonotypes between healthy human individuals. Some clones are missing from TCRdb's copy, which holds only in-frame ones; the method was immunoSEQ multiplex PCR. Of about 110,000 clones in the sample, roughly 70% are singletons; the top ten hold about 25%. Sample: memory CD8+ T cells sorted from blood. These receptors originate from a woman aged 25-40 years in good health. Each CDR3 is given with its conserved first and last residue. The order of the fields is V gene, J gene, clone size, CDR3 length, CDR3 protein. Size values are once, few and many counts, or a class for expanded clones, and some rows have none.

V: TRBV5-1
J: TRBJ1-6
size: NA
length: 16
CDR3: CASRGQGAVANSPLHF

V: TRBV28
J: TRBJ1-2
size: NA
length: 18
CDR3: CASSPNLLPNRDHYGYTF

V: TRBV5-1
J: TRBJ1-5
size: NA
length: 13
CDR3: CASSLDSNQPQHF

V: TRBV11-2
J: TRBJ2-7
size: NA
length: 14
CDR3: CASSLGLASYEQYF

V: TRBV7-9
J: TRBJ1-1
size: few
length: 12
CDR3: CASSLGQGEAFF

V: TRBV7-8
J: TRBJ2-7
size: once
length: 15
CDR3: CASSEEAGGSYEQYF

V: TRBV5-1
J: TRBJ2-1
size: NA
length: 13
CDR3: CASSLLSNNEQFF

V: TRBV6-4
J: TRBJ2-1
size: few
length: 13
CDR3: CASSDSIFAEQFF

V: TRBV18
J: TRBJ1-2
size: once
length: 14
CDR3: CASSPLATNYGYTF

V: TRBV5-4
J: TRBJ2-3
size: NA
length: 13
CDR3: CASSLIGTDTQYF